This T cell receptor (beta chain) was obtained from a study of shared clonotypes between healthy human individuals. Study in general: The plates for each donor numbered three CD4 naive, three CD4 memory, two CD8 naive and one CD8 memory.

Repertoires were generated with immunoSEQ multiplex PCR, while TCRdb's copy carries only in-frame clones and drops some. Here the sample spans some 2,000,000 clones, 95% being singletons. The CDR3 spans 18 residues. Naive CD45RA+ and memory CD45RA-negative subsets were split from CD4+ cells. A remark on this clone: Its matching antigen is unknown.

Study conclusions and caveats: Shared clonotypes across all four donors exceeded non-shared ones in generation probability. Large depth notwithstanding, sorted-subset sequencing proved incomplete by rarefaction.

Source material: naive CD4+ T cells sorted from blood. The subset denotes: CD45RA+ positively selected. The chain couples TRBV12-2 to TRBJ2-7; the D call TRBD1 from the table was never checked on the DNA. TRBV12-2 is labeled a pseudogene. The TCR sequence derives from a man between 18 and 29 years old in good health. The CDR3, as DNA: TGTGCAAGTCGCTCTGAGGTGGTAAGGGGGCGAAACCGTTACGAGCAGTACTTC. Amino acid sequence: CASRSEVVRGRNRYEQYF.